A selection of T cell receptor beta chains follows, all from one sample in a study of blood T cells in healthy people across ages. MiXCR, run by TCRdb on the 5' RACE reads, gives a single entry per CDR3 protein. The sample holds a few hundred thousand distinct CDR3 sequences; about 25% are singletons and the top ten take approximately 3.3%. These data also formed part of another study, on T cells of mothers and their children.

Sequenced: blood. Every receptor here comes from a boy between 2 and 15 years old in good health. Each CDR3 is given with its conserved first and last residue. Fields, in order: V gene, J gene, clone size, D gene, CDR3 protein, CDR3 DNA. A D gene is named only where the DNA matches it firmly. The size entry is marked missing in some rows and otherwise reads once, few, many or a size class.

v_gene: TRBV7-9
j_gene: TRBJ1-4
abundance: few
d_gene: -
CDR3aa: CASSLEGPLTYNEKLFF
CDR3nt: TGTGCCAGCAGCTTAGAGGGCCCGCTCACTTATAATGAAAAACTGTTTTTT

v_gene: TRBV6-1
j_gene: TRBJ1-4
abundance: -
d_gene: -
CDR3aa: CASSEASGVGGEKLFF
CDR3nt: TGTGCCAGCAGTGAAGCGTCGGGGGTGGGGGGTGAAAAACTGTTTTTT

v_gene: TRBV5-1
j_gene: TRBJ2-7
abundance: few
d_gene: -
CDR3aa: CASSLAPRSGEKYF
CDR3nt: TGCGCCAGCAGCTTGGCACCACGGTCGGGGGAGAAGTACTTC

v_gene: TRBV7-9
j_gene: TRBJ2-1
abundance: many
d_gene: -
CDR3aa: CASSFRGEQFF
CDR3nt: TGTGCCAGCAGCTTTAGGGGGGAGCAGTTCTTC

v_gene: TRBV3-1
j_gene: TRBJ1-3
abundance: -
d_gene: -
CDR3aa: CASSQGDSGNTIYF
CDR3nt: TGTGCCAGCAGCCAAGGAGACTCTGGAAACACCATATATTTT

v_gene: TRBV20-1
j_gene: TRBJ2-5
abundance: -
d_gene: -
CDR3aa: CSARAPTGETQYF
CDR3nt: TGCAGTGCTAGAGCTCCCACCGGAGAGACCCAGTACTTC

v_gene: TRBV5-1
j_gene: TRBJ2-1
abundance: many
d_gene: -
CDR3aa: CASSPGANSYNEQFF
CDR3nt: TGCGCCAGCAGCCCCGGGGCTAACTCCTACAATGAGCAGTTCTTC

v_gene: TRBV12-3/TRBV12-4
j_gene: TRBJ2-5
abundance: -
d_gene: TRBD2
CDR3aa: CASSFVGSSGYQETQYF
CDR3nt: TGTGCCAGCAGTTTCGTCGGGTCTAGCGGGTATCAAGAGACCCAGTACTTC

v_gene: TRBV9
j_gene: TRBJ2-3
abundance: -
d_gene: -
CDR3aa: CASSVSDSSTDTQYF
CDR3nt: TGTGCCAGCAGCGTCTCGGACAGTAGCACAGATACGCAGTATTTT

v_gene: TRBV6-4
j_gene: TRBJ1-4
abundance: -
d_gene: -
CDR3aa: CASSQKGGREKLFF
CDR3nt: TGTGCCAGCAGTCAGAAGGGGGGGCGTGAAAAACTGTTTTTT

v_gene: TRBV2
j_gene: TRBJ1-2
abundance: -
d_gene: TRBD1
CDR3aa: CASRGTGTVYGYTF
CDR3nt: TGTGCCAGCAGGGGGACAGGGACGGTCTATGGCTACACCTTC

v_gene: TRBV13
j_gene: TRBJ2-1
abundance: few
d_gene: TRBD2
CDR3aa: CASSLFGGGMDNEQFF
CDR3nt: TGTGCCAGCAGCTTATTCGGGGGGGGCATGGACAATGAGCAGTTCTTC

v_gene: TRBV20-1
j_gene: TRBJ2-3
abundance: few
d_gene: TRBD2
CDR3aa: CSARPGLAGGQDLTDTQYF
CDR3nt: TGCAGTGCTAGACCGGGACTAGCGGGAGGGCAGGACCTCACAGATACGCAGTATTTT

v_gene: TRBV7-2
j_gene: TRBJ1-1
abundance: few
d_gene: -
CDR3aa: CASSFLPSTKGSRGAFF
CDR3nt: TGTGCCAGCAGCTTTCTACCCTCTACGAAAGGGTCGCGTGGAGCTTTCTTT

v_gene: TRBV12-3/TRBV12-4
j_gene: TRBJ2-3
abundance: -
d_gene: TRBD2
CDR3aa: CASSTSSGVTDTQYF
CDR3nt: TGTGCCAGCAGTACCTCTAGCGGGGTTACAGATACGCAGTATTTT

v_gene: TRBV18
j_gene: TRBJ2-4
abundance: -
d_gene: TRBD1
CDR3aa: CASSPERQGVSQYF
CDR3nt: TGTGCCAGCTCACCAGAACGACAGGGAGTGTCTCAATACTTC

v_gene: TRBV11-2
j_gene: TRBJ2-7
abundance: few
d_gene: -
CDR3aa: CASSLAFLSEQYF
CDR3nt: TGTGCCAGCAGCTTAGCCTTTCTCAGTGAGCAGTACTTC

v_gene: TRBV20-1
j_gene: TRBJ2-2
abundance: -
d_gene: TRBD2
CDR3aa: CSALTSGRAGDTGELFF
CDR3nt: TGCAGTGCCCTGACTAGCGGGAGGGCCGGTGACACCGGGGAGCTGTTTTTT

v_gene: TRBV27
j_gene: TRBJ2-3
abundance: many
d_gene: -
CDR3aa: CASRYRTYDMLGTDTQYF
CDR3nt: TGTGCCAGCAGATACCGGACCTACGACATGTTAGGCACAGATACGCAGTATTTT

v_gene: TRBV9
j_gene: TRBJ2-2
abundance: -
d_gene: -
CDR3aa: CASSVVSRGPGELFF
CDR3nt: TGTGCCAGCAGCGTAGTCAGCAGGGGACCCGGGGAGCTGTTTTTT

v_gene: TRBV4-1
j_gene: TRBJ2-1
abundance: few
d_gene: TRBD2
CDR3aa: CASSQRDYPQVEQFF
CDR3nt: TGCGCCAGCAGCCAAAGGGACTACCCGCAAGTTGAGCAGTTCTTC

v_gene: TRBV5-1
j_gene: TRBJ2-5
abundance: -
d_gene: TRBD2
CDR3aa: CASSLGASGVQETQYF
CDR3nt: TGCGCCAGCAGCTTGGGGGCTAGCGGGGTCCAAGAGACCCAGTACTTC

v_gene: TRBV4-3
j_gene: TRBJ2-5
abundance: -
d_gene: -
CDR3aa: CASSPSVGAGETQYF
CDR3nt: TGCGCCAGCAGCCCATCGGTCGGGGCGGGGGAGACCCAGTACTTC

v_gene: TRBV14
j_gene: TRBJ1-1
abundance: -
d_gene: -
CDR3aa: CASSQEVENTEAFF
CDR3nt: TGTGCCAGCAGCCAAGAAGTAGAGAACACTGAAGCTTTCTTT

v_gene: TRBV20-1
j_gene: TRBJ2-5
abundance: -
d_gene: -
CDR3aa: CSARDTMLGTQYF
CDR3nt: TGCAGTGCTAGAGATACCATGTTGGGGACCCAGTACTTC

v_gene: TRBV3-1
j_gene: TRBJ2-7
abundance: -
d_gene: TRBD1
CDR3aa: CASSHGTGVYEQYF
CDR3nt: TGTGCCAGCAGCCACGGGACAGGGGTTTACGAGCAGTACTTC

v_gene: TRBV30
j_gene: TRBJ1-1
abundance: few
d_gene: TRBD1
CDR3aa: CAWRDRGSTEAFF
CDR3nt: TGTGCCTGGAGGGACAGGGGAAGCACTGAAGCTTTCTTT

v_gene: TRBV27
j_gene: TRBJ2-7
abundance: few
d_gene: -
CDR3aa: CASSLFAQGGYEQYF
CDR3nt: TGTGCCAGCAGTTTGTTTGCACAGGGAGGGTACGAGCAGTACTTC

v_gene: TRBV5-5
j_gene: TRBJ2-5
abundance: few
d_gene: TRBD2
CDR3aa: CASSSVRGDSQETQYF
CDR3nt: TGTGCCAGCAGCTCAGTGCGGGGGGATTCACAAGAGACCCAGTACTTC

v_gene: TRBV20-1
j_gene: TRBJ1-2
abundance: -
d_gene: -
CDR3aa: CSARDLRGSNYGYTF
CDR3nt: TGCAGTGCTAGAGATCTTCGGGGGTCAAACTATGGCTACACCTTC

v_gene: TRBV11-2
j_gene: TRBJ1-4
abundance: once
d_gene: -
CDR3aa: CASSLPPTRELFF
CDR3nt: TGTGCCAGCAGCTTACCGCCGACGCGGGAACTGTTTTTT

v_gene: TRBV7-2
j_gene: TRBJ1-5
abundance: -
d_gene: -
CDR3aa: CASSLDGGPQHF
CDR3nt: TGTGCCAGCAGCTTAGACGGGGGGCCCCAGCATTTT

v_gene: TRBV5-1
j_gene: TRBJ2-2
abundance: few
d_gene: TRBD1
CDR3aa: CASSSGQGGGELFF
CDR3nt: TGCGCCAGCAGTTCCGGACAGGGTGGCGGGGAGCTGTTTTTT

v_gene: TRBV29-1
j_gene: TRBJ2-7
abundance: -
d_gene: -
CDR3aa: CSVGDGAYEQYF
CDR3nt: TGCAGCGTTGGTGACGGTGCCTACGAGCAGTACTTC

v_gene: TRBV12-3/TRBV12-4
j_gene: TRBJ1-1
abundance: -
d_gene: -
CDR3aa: CASSFPPTYRDKSTKAFF
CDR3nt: TGTGCCAGCAGTTTCCCTCCGACTTACAGGGATAAGAGCACTAAAGCTTTCTTT

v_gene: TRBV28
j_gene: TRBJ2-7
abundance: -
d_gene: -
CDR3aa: CASSPGPFGDAYEQYF
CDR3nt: TGTGCCAGCAGCCCTGGTCCATTCGGGGACGCCTACGAGCAGTACTTC

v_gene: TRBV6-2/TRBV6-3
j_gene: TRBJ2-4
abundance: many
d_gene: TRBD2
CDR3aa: CASSPGLAGAKNIQYF
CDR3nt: TGTGCCAGCAGCCCGGGACTAGCGGGAGCCAAAAACATTCAGTACTTC

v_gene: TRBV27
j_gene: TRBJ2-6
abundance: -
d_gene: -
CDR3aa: CASSLSTSGRWANVLTF
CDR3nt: TGTGCCAGCAGTTTATCGACGTCGGGGCGGTGGGCCAACGTCCTGACTTTC

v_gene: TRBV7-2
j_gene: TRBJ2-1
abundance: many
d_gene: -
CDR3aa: CASSSNRRGSNEQFF
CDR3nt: TGTGCCAGCAGCTCCAACCGCCGGGGATCCAATGAGCAGTTCTTC

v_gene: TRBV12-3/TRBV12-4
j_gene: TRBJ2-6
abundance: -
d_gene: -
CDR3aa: CATKPGGSGANVLTF
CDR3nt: TGTGCCACCAAACCCGGGGGCTCTGGGGCCAACGTCCTGACTTTC

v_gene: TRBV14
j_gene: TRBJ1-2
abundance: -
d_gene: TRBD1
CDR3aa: CASSPYGQGDGYTF
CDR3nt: TGTGCCAGCAGCCCCTACGGACAGGGGGATGGCTACACCTTC

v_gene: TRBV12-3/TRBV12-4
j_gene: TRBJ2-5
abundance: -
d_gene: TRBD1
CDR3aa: CASSHPRSRGRQPQYF
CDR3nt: TGTGCCAGCAGCCACCCTCGATCGAGGGGGCGGCAGCCCCAGTACTTC

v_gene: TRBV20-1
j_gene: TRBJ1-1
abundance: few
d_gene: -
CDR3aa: CSARDPASAHEAFF
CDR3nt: TGCAGTGCTAGAGATCCCGCCAGCGCCCATGAAGCTTTCTTT

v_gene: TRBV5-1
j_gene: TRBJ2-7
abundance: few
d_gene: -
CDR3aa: CASSLGASSSSYEQYF
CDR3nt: TGCGCCAGCAGCTTGGGAGCGTCCAGCTCCTCCTACGAGCAGTACTTC

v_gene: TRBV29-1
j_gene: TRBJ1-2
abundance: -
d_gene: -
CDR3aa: CSVDEGSNYGYTF
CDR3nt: TGCAGCGTTGACGAGGGGTCGAACTATGGCTACACCTTC

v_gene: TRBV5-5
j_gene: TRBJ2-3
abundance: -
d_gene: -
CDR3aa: CASSLGPPRGTDTQYF
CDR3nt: TGTGCCAGCAGCTTAGGACCCCCTCGGGGCACAGATACGCAGTATTTT

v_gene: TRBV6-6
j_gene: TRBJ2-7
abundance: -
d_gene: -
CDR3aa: CASSYPGASSYEQYF
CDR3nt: TGTGCCAGCAGTTATCCGGGGGCGAGCTCCTACGAGCAGTACTTC

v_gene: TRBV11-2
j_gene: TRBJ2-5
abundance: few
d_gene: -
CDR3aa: CASSLDAGQETQYF
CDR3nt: TGTGCCAGCAGCTTGGATGCTGGGCAAGAGACCCAGTACTTC

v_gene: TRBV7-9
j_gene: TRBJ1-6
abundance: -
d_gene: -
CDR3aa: CASTYPYNSPLHF
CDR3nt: TGTGCCAGCACGTACCCCTATAATTCACCCCTCCACTTT

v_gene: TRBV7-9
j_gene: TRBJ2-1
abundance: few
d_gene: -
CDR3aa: CASSLDGLVAGEQFF
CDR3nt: TGTGCCAGCAGCTTAGACGGACTTGTGGCCGGGGAGCAGTTCTTC

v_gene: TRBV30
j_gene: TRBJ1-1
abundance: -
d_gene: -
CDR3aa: CAWRKNTEAFF
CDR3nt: TGTGCCTGGAGGAAGAACACTGAAGCTTTCTTT

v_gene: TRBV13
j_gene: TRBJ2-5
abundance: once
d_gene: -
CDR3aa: CASSLYGVQETQYF
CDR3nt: TGTGCCAGCAGCTTATATGGGGTCCAAGAGACCCAGTACTTC

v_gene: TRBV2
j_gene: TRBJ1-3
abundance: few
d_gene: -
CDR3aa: CASSPENISGNTIYF
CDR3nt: TGTGCCAGCTCCCCCGAAAATATATCTGGAAACACCATATATTTT

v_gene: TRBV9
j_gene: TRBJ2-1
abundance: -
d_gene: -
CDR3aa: CASSVGAGPVF
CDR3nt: TGTGCCAGCAGCGTAGGTGCGGGCCCAGTCTTC

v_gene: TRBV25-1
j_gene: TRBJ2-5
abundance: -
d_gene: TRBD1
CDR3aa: CASSDPWGDRVPETQYF
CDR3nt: TGTGCCAGCAGTGACCCTTGGGGGGACAGGGTCCCGGAGACCCAGTACTTC

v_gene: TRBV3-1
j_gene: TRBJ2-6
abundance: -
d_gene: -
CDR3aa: CASSHGSGLSGANVLTF
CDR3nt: TGTGCCAGCAGCCACGGAAGTGGCCTCTCTGGGGCCAACGTCCTGACTTTC